Reported below is one TCR beta chain. The primer mix had 60 Vbeta and 13 Jbeta primers. TCRdb's table, derived via immunoSEQ multiplex PCR, lists solely in-frame clones and lacks some. This sample has approximately 110,000 clones, with 55% to 75% found just once. The entry originates in a study of cytomegalovirus exposure and HLA in healthy donors. Trimming left V 4 bases short and J 4 bases short, with 10 bases between. Germline CDR1 reads MGHRA; CDR2 reads YSYEKL. This CDR3 is 13 amino acids long. This chain connects TRBV4-1 to TRBJ1-1; a possible D gene is TRBD1 (5 bases). The source material was PBMCs. This sequence originates from a woman aged 40 to 49 in good health and CMV-seropositive. The CDR3 nucleotides are TGCGCCAGCAGCCTTGGGGCTGGCACTGAAGCTTTCTTT. It is translated as CASSLGAGTEAFF.